Listed here are 32 T cell receptor beta chains from one sample, sequenced in a study of T-cell memory formation after mild COVID-19. In TCRdb, the 5' RACE reads were re-called with MiXCR into one record per CDR3 protein. This table holds 360,000 or so distinct CDR3 sequences, around 28% found once. The sample taken for sequencing was PBMCs or a T cell subset sorted from them (not recorded which). These receptors all stem from an adult woman who had mild COVID-19 (a few samples of this study predate the infection). Cell type and time point are not known.

The V and J genes are TRBV29-1 and TRBJ2-1; TRBD2 might be the D (5 bases). CDR1 SQVTM and CDR2 ANQGSEA come from the germline V gene. Trimming pared 7 bases from V and 3 bases from J, leaving 16 bases between. The CDR3 runs to 14 residues. The CDR3 loop is CSALLGVGYNEQFF. The CDR3 DNA is TGCAGCGCATTGTTGGGAGTGGGCTACAATGAGCAGTTCTTC.

CDR3: CASSLYYTEAFF. The CDR3 bases are TGTGCCAGCTCACTCTATTACACTGAAGCTTTCTTT. The rearrangement joins TRBV18 to TRBJ1-1, with D hard to call. Germline V gives CDR1 KGHSH, CDR2 LQKENI. Between the trimmed V and J ends, which lost 4 bases and 3 bases, there was a span of 6 bases. This CDR3 contains 12 residues.

The chain recombines TRBV9 with TRBJ2-6; D uncertain. Germline V lookup: CDR1 SGDLS, CDR2 YYNGEE. Trimming removed 0 bases at V and 2 bases at J, with 3 bases between. The CDR3 totals 14 residues. The DNA for the CDR3 is TGTGCCAGCAGCGTAGGGCCTGGGGCCAACGTCCTGACTTTC. This translates into CASSVGPGANVLTF.

This clonotype has ten or more counts. The rearrangement joins TRBV24-1 to TRBJ2-1; D not certain. Deletions cut 2 bases from V and 9 bases from J, with 10 bases between. Germline V gene sequence: CDR1 KGHDR, CDR2 SFDVKD. CDR3 length equals 13 residues. The CDR3 DNA reads as TGTGCCACCAGTGATTACGTCCGCGGTGAGCAGTTCTTC. Protein sequence: CATSDYVRGEQFF.

The chain joins TRBV20-1 to TRBJ2-4; 12 bases are shared with TRBD2. Germline-derived CDR1 and CDR2 are DFQATT and SNEGSKA (reference sequence). V lost 5 bases to trimming and J lost 3 bases; unmatched junction nucleotides: 8. The CDR3 is 16 amino acids. The CDR3 loop reads CSAPLAGGVGKNIQYF. The CDR3 DNA follows: TGCAGTGCTCCCCTAGCGGGAGGGGTCGGCAAAAACATTCAGTACTTC.

The rearrangement joins TRBV7-3 to TRBJ1-1, with D uncertain. Trimming stripped 0 bases from V and 0 bases from J, with 8 bases between. CDR1 is SGHTA and CDR2 is FQGTGA in the germline V gene. The CDR3 consists of 15 residues. The CDR3 nucleotides are TGTGCCAGCAGCTTAACTCCAGACTTGAACACTGAAGCTTTCTTT. Protein product: CASSLTPDLNTEAFF.

This clonotype occurred many times. V gene TRBV7-2 combines with J gene TRBJ2-3; the D gene is possibly TRBD2 (6 bases). The germline V gene encodes CDR1 SGHTA and CDR2 FQGNSA. Trimming pared 5 bases from V and 0 bases from J, leaving 9 bases between. The CDR3 loop spans 14 amino acids. The CDR3 bases are TGTGCCAGCAGCCTGGGACTCAGCACAGATACGCAGTATTTT. This translates into CASSLGLSTDTQYF.

A single count supports this clonotype. The V and J genes are TRBV4-1 and TRBJ2-1; D uncertain. This CDR3 has 15 residues. The V and J ends lost 0 bases and 3 bases respectively, with 9 bases between them. The germline gives CDR1 MGHRA, CDR2 YSYEKL. Here the CDR3 reads CASSQEGRVYNEQFF. The CDR3 DNA is TGCGCCAGCAGCCAAGAAGGCCGGGTCTACAATGAGCAGTTCTTC.

In nucleotides, the CDR3 is TGTGCCACCAGTGATCTTCCGGGACAGGGTCGTTTAGAGACCCAGTACTTC. Its translation: CATSDLPGQGRLETQYF. V is TRBV24-1 and J is TRBJ2-5; TRBD1 matches 9 bases. Trimming cost V 3 bases and J 4 bases; bases outside gene matches: 11. The CDR3 is made up of 17 amino acids. Per germline, CDR1 KGHDR and CDR2 SFDVKD.

This clonotype showed up just a few times. The chain has TRBV9 and TRBJ1-2, with a possible D match to TRBD1 (5 bases). The CDR3 loop spans 13 amino acids. V dropped 0 bases and J dropped 8 bases, with 11 bases sitting between them. Germline V lookup: CDR1 SGDLS, CDR2 YYNGEE. In DNA, the CDR3 is TGTGCCAGCAGCGTAGGTGACCAGGGCGGCTACACCTTC. Translating gives CASSVGDQGGYTF.

This clonotype appeared a few times. The rearrangement joins TRBV6-2 or TRBV6-3 to TRBJ2-7; 8 nucleotides agree with TRBD2. This CDR3 spans 13 amino acids. V was pared by 6 bases and J by 6 bases, with 7 bases of the junction left unmatched. The V gene's germline CDR1 is MNHEY and CDR2 SVGEGT. The CDR3 here is CASRERELAEQYF. The CDR3 bases are TGTGCCAGCAGAGAGCGGGAGCTTGCCGAGCAGTACTTC.

This chain joins TRBV6-1 and TRBJ2-7; D may correspond to TRBD1 or TRBD2 (5 bases each). CDR3 size: 12 residues. Trimming removed 8 bases at V and 2 bases at J, with 10 bases between. Germline loops: CDR1 MNHNS, CDR2 SASEGT. The CDR3 loop reads CASVEGPYEQYF. In nucleotides, the CDR3 is TGTGCCAGCGTCGAGGGGCCCTACGAGCAGTACTTC.

This clonotype was found a few times. The chain uses TRBV21-1 and TRBJ2-7; TRBD1, the D gene given by the table, was not confirmed from the DNA. TRBV21-1 is tagged as a pseudogene. The CDR3 totals 14 residues. The CDR3 DNA follows: TGTGCCAGCACCCTAAAGGGGTTAAGCGGCGAGCAGTACTTC. It translates to CASTLKGLSGEQYF.

This clonotype appeared a few times. This sequence joins TRBV12-3 or TRBV12-4 and TRBJ2-1, with D hard to call. The germline V and J ends were trimmed by 7 bases and 4 bases, with 11 bases remaining between them. CDR3 length equals 13 residues. CDR3 region: CASTFRVYNEQFF. The CDR3 DNA follows: TGTGCCAGCACTTTTAGGGTTTACAATGAGCAGTTCTTC.

This chain uses TRBV20-1 with TRBJ2-7, with 7 bases aligning to TRBD2. Germline V CDR1 and CDR2: DFQATT, SNEGSKA (reference sequence). This CDR3 contains 15 residues. Trimming took 5 bases from V and 6 from J; bases not matched to a gene: 16. The CDR3 DNA is TGCAGTGCTTTGGTCCCCAGGACTAGTCTTTTCGAGCAGTACTTC. Protein product: CSALVPRTSLFEQYF.

The chain combines TRBV9 with TRBJ2-1, with TRBD2 matching over 9 bases. The germline gives CDR1 SGDLS, CDR2 YYNGEE. The J segment lost 6 bases and the V segment lost 5 bases, leaving 9 bases of the junction unmatched. This CDR3 has 15 residues. The CDR3 sequence: CASSAIAGGGNEQFF. In nucleotides, the CDR3 is TGTGCCAGCAGTGCCATCGCGGGAGGGGGCAATGAGCAGTTCTTC.

The V gene is TRBV19, the J gene TRBJ2-2, with D possibly TRBD2 on 6 matching bases. Trimming stripped 4 bases from V and 0 bases from J, with 12 bases between. CDR3 length: 16 amino acids. Per germline, CDR1 LNHDA and CDR2 SQIVND (reference sequence). In DNA form, the CDR3 reads TGTGCCAGTAGTAAGAGCCGGAGGGCGAACACCGGGGAGCTGTTTTTT. Its protein is CASSKSRRANTGELFF.

This chain joins TRBV12-5 and TRBJ2-1; 15 nucleotides match TRBD2. This CDR3 comprises 15 residues. Trimming at V came to 3 bases and at J to 8 bases, leaving 2 bases not matched to a gene. Germline V gene data show CDR1 as LGHNT and CDR2 as FRNRAP. CDR3 residues: CASGFGLAGGDEQFF. For the CDR3, the DNA is TGTGCTAGTGGTTTCGGACTAGCGGGAGGGGATGAGCAGTTCTTC.

The rearrangement links TRBV10-3 to TRBJ2-7; TRBD1 agrees at 11 bases. The CDR3 spans 15 residues. V shed 6 bases, J shed 0 bases, and the junction held 4 bases outside the gene matches. Germline V gives CDR1 ENHRY, CDR2 SYGVKD. The CDR3 is CAISLGQGASYEQYF. CDR3 nucleotides: TGTGCCATCAGCTTAGGACAGGGGGCCTCCTACGAGCAGTACTTC.

The rearrangement links TRBV5-6 to TRBJ1-2; D may be TRBD1 (6 bases). This CDR3 region has 12 residues. Germline loops: CDR1 SGHDT, CDR2 YYEEEE. V was cut by 4 bases and J by 8 bases, with 12 bases left in between. The CDR3 region is CASSMTGRGYTF. Written as DNA, the CDR3 is TGTGCCAGCAGCATGACAGGACGCGGCTACACCTTC.

The rearrangement uses TRBV4-3 and TRBJ2-2; the match to TRBD2 covers 7 bases. The CDR3 spans 18 residues. The V segment lost 0 bases and the J segment 7 bases; nucleotides outside the gene matches: 14. Germline values: CDR1 LGHNA, CDR2 YSLEER. This chain's CDR3 is CASSQEGQLADLHGELFF. CDR3 nucleotides: TGCGCCAGCAGCCAAGAAGGGCAGCTAGCGGACCTCCACGGGGAGCTGTTTTTT.

This clonotype appeared a few times. CDR3 region: CSARDPAGGYEQYF. As DNA, the CDR3 is TGCAGTGCTAGAGACCCAGCGGGAGGCTACGAGCAGTACTTC. The V gene is TRBV20-1, the J gene TRBJ2-7, with 9 bases fitting TRBD2. CDR1 is DFQATT and CDR2 is SNEGSKA in the germline V gene (reference sequence). With 0 bases clipped from V and 3 bases from J, the junction kept 3 bases outside the gene matches. This CDR3 has 14 amino acids.

In its sample, this clonotype was seen a few times. The chain carries TRBV7-6 and TRBJ2-1; TRBD1 matches at 8 bases. CDR1 SGHVS and CDR2 FNYEAQ come from the germline V gene. This CDR3 region has 16 residues. With 5 bases clipped from V and 0 bases from J, the junction kept 6 bases outside the gene matches. CDR3 bases: TGTGCCAGCAGCACCCGACAGGGGAGCTCCTACAATGAGCAGTTCTTC. Residues: CASSTRQGSSYNEQFF.

This chain joins TRBV19 and TRBJ1-2; no clear D. The CDR3 spans 12 residues. The V and J ends lost 4 bases and 7 bases respectively, with 10 bases between them. Germline V gene sequence: CDR1 LNHDA, CDR2 SQIVND (reference sequence). CDR3 DNA: TGTGCCAGTAGTACTCGTACGGGTGGCTACACCTTC. Translating gives CASSTRTGGYTF.

V and J are TRBV6-4 and TRBJ2-7, with unresolved D. The CDR3 is 16 residues long. The ends were cut back, 4 bases at V and 2 bases at J, with 18 bases in the middle. Germline CDR1 is MRHNA and CDR2 is SNTAGT. The chain's CDR3 is CASSASLDGLAYEQYF. The CDR3 DNA reads TGTGCCAGCAGTGCTTCCCTGGACGGTTTGGCCTACGAGCAGTACTTC.

This clonotype appeared a few times. The chain has TRBV29-1 and TRBJ1-1, with a possible D match to TRBD1 (5 bases). The CDR3 extends over 12 amino acids. Germline assignment: CDR1 SQVTM and CDR2 ANQGSEA. Trimming took 4 bases from V and 8 from J, leaving 14 bases between them. The CDR3 bases are TGCAGCGTTGTTAAGGGGCAGCCGGAAGCTTTCTTT. Protein sequence: CSVVKGQPEAFF.

The chain combines TRBV5-1 with TRBJ1-1; possible D gene TRBD1, 6 bases. V dropped 0 bases and J dropped 3 bases, with 12 bases sitting between them. The CDR3 spans 15 residues. Germline CDR1 and CDR2: SGHRS and YFSETQ. The CDR3 region is CASSLAGTGHTEAFF. The CDR3 bases are TGCGCCAGCAGCTTGGCCGGTACAGGGCACACTGAAGCTTTCTTT.

In this sample, this clonotype turned up a few times. The rearrangement joins TRBV27 to TRBJ2-1; 12 nucleotides match TRBD2. Germline CDR1 MNHEY, CDR2 SMNVEV (reference sequence). V lost 10 bases and J lost 4; bases outside the gene matches: 17. The CDR3 runs 18 residues. DNA for the CDR3: TGTGCCATAGCGGCGACCCCACTAGCGGGAGGTGTTTACAATGAGCAGTTCTTC. Translation gives CAIAATPLAGGVYNEQFF.

This clonotype was observed a few times. The genes are TRBV7-9 and TRBJ2-2; TRBD2 matches at 8 bases. With V trimmed by 3 bases and J by 0 bases, 6 bases remained unmatched. Looked up from germline, CDR1 is SEHNR and CDR2 is FQNEAQ (reference sequence). The CDR3 is 17 amino acids. This CDR3 is CASSFPSGRANTGELFF. DNA of the CDR3: TGTGCCAGCAGCTTTCCTAGCGGGCGGGCGAACACCGGGGAGCTGTTTTTT. The complete variable domain, with remaining parts taken from reference TRBV7-9 and TRBJ2-2, reads DTGVSQNPRHKITKRGQNVTFRCDPISEHNRLYWYRQTLGQGPEFLTYFQNEAQLEKSRLLSDRFSAERPKGSFSTLEIQRTEQGDSAMYLCASSFPSGRANTGELFFGEGSRLTVL.

This clonotype was seen a handful of times. V and J are TRBV29-1 and TRBJ2-5; tentatively, D is TRBD1 or TRBD2 (6 bases each). Germline-derived CDR1 and CDR2 are SQVTM and ANQGSEA. V was shortened by 7 bases and J by 2 bases, with 11 bases between the two germline ends. This CDR3 has 12 residues. The CDR3: CSARGVQETQYF. The DNA of the CDR3 is TGCAGCGCAAGGGGGGTTCAAGAGACCCAGTACTTC.

This clonotype was counted a few times. This chain connects TRBV20-1 to TRBJ2-5, with a weak D call TRBD1 (6 bases). V gave up 5 bases and J gave up 0 bases, with 19 bases separating them. CDR3 length: 16 residues. Germline CDR1 and CDR2: DFQATT and SNEGSKA (reference sequence). CDR3 residues: CSAPKSRTGYQETQYF. DNA of the CDR3: TGCAGTGCTCCCAAGTCCCGTACAGGGTACCAAGAGACCCAGTACTTC.

This clonotype was seen a handful of times. The chain carries TRBV4-1 and TRBJ2-7; 9 bases are a match to TRBD1. Germline V gene lookup returns CDR1 MGHRA and CDR2 YSYEKL. The CDR3 extends over 14 amino acids. V lost 2 bases, J lost 5 bases, and 4 bases stayed unmatched. CDR3 region: CASSQFTGGDEQYF. The CDR3 region has the DNA TGCGCCAGCAGCCAATTTACAGGGGGCGACGAGCAGTACTTC.